Detailed here is one T cell receptor (beta chain). Per sample, no less than 5 micrograms of total RNA were extracted. This entry comes from a study of blood T cells in healthy people across ages. Trimming stripped 0 bases from V and 1 base from J, with 12 bases between. CDR1 is SGHVS and CDR2 is FNYEAQ in the germline V gene. The CDR3 runs to 16 residues. A second roughly 6 to 12 cycle PCR used barcoded and J-beta primers. In TCRdb, the 5' RACE reads were re-called with MiXCR into one record per CDR3 protein. The table has around 990,000 distinct CDR3 sequences, roughly two fifths seen once. This chain uses TRBV7-6 with TRBJ1-1; TRBD1 is a possible D gene (5 bases). The sample taken for sequencing was blood. The source of this sequence is a man aged 18 to 29 in good health. CDR3 in amino acids: CASSLARQSKNTEAFF. CDR3 bases: TGTGCCAGCAGCTTAGCGAGACAGAGTAAGAACACTGAAGCTTTCTTT.